These T cell receptor beta chains were read from a single sample in a study of blood T cell repertoires in COVID-19. TCRdb keeps only in-frame clones here, not all; method: immunoSEQ multiplex PCR. This sample carries some 140,000 clones, around 80% of them seen once, and the ten largest clones take approximately 3.6%. Input material: peripheral blood. The receptors were sampled from a man aged 55 to 70 with acute or convalescent COVID-19. CDR3s include the opening cysteine and the closing phenylalanine or tryptophan. The order of the fields is CDR3 length, D gene, V gene, J gene, clone size, CDR3 DNA, CDR3 protein. A D gene is named only where the DNA matches it firmly. Not all rows give a size; the values are once, few, many and, for expanded clones, a class.

length: 17
D: TRBD2
V: TRBV7-9
J: TRBJ2-3
size: .
DNA: TGTGCCAACTCTAGGGCTAGCGGGAGAATAAGCACAGATACGCAGTATTTT
CDR3: CANSRASGRISTDTQYF

length: 14
D: TRBD2
V: TRBV10-3
J: TRBJ2-2
size: .
DNA: TGTGCCATCAGAACTAGCGGTGCCACCGGGGAGCTGTTTTTT
CDR3: CAIRTSGATGELFF

length: 13
D: TRBD1
V: TRBV6-5
J: TRBJ1-6
size: .
DNA: TGTGCCAGCGGGGAGGACAGGGGTTCACCCCTCCACTTT
CDR3: CASGEDRGSPLHF

length: 12
D: .
V: TRBV12-3/TRBV12-4
J: TRBJ2-7
size: once
DNA: TGTGCCAGCATCCAGGGTTCCTACGAGCAGTACTTC
CDR3: CASIQGSYEQYF

length: 16
D: TRBD1
V: TRBV4-3
J: TRBJ1-6
size: .
DNA: TGCGCCAGCAGCCAATCCGGACAGGGGCATAATTCACCCCTCCACTTT
CDR3: CASSQSGQGHNSPLHF

length: 15
D: TRBD1
V: TRBV7-8
J: TRBJ1-5
size: .
DNA: TGTGCCAGCCGATCGTTAGGACAGGGAGATCAGCCCCAGCATTTT
CDR3: CASRSLGQGDQPQHF

length: 15
D: TRBD2
V: TRBV10-3
J: TRBJ2-3
size: once
DNA: TGTGCCATCGGGGGACTAGCGGATCCCAGGGATACGCAGTATTTT
CDR3: CAIGGLADPRDTQYF

length: 16
D: TRBD1
V: TRBV10-1
J: TRBJ1-1
size: .
DNA: TGCGCCAGCAAGGGGAGCCAGGGGGCTTGGAACACTGAAGCTTTCTTT
CDR3: CASKGSQGAWNTEAFF

length: 15
D: .
V: TRBV11-1
J: TRBJ2-6
size: .
DNA: TGTGCCAGCAGTCGAGGGGGCTCTGGGGCCAACGTCCTGACTTTC
CDR3: CASSRGGSGANVLTF

length: 16
D: .
V: TRBV27
J: TRBJ2-1
size: .
DNA: TGTGCCAGCAGTTCGCGAATCACTAGCTCCTACAATGAGCAGTTCTTC
CDR3: CASSSRITSSYNEQFF

length: 11
D: TRBD1
V: TRBV28
J: TRBJ1-5
size: .
DNA: TGTGCCAGCAGTGTCGGGACAGGGATGTATTTT
CDR3: CASSVGTGMYF

length: 15
D: .
V: TRBV5-1
J: TRBJ1-2
size: once
DNA: TGCGCCAGCAGCTTGGTAACAGGGTGGTCCGAGGGCTACACCTTC
CDR3: CASSLVTGWSEGYTF

length: 18
D: .
V: TRBV10-3
J: TRBJ1-2
size: .
DNA: TGTGCCATCAGTGAGGGTCCGGGACACCTACCCTTTCCTATGGGCTACACCTTC
CDR3: CAISEGPGHLPFPMGYTF

length: 15
D: .
V: TRBV27
J: TRBJ2-7
size: .
DNA: TGTGCCAGCAGTTTATCCCCCCGTCCTAGGTACGAGCAGTACTTC
CDR3: CASSLSPRPRYEQYF

length: 14
D: TRBD1
V: TRBV18
J: TRBJ1-2
size: .
DNA: TGTGCCAGCTCAGCGGGACAGGGGAAATTTGGCTACACCTTC
CDR3: CASSAGQGKFGYTF

length: 15
D: TRBD1
V: TRBV19
J: TRBJ2-3
size: .
DNA: TGTGCCAGTAGTAAACCGGGACAGGGGTCAGATACGCAGTATTTT
CDR3: CASSKPGQGSDTQYF

length: 16
D: TRBD2
V: TRBV5-1
J: TRBJ2-5
size: .
DNA: TGCGCCAGCAGCTTCCAGGGACTAGCGGAACAAGAGACCCAGTACTTC
CDR3: CASSFQGLAEQETQYF

length: 14
D: .
V: TRBV5-1
J: TRBJ1-1
size: .
DNA: TGCGCCAGCAGCTTGATGCGGGGTAACACTGAAGCTTTCTTT
CDR3: CASSLMRGNTEAFF

length: 17
D: .
V: TRBV27
J: TRBJ2-7
size: once
DNA: TGTGCCAGCAGTTCAATCCCGCCAATCTTTAGCTCCTACGAGCAGTACTTC
CDR3: CASSSIPPIFSSYEQYF

length: 16
D: TRBD2
V: TRBV11-2
J: TRBJ2-7
size: .
DNA: TGTGCCAGCAGCTTAGCGGGAGGGCCGACTAGGTCGGGGCAGTACTTC
CDR3: CASSLAGGPTRSGQYF

length: 14
D: .
V: TRBV9
J: TRBJ2-1
size: .
DNA: TGTGCCAGCAGCCTGAGGGCCGGGATCAATGAGCAGTTCTTC
CDR3: CASSLRAGINEQFF

length: 13
D: .
V: TRBV14
J: TRBJ1-2
size: once
DNA: TGTGCCAGCAGCCAAGGCAGGGGTCCCGGCTACACCTTC
CDR3: CASSQGRGPGYTF

length: 14
D: .
V: TRBV2
J: TRBJ1-5
size: .
DNA: TGTGCCAGCAGTGACCGGACACCAAATCAGCCCCAGCATTTT
CDR3: CASSDRTPNQPQHF

length: 12
D: .
V: TRBV9
J: TRBJ2-1
size: .
DNA: TGTGCCAGCAGCCGGTCCTACAATGAGCAGTTCTTC
CDR3: CASSRSYNEQFF

length: 13
D: TRBD1
V: TRBV11-3
J: TRBJ2-7
size: few
DNA: TGTGCCAGCAGCCGAGGGGGCGGTTACGAGCAGTACTTC
CDR3: CASSRGGGYEQYF

length: 16
D: .
V: TRBV15
J: TRBJ1-3
size: many
DNA: TGTGCCACCAGCAGAGACCCTCTCCGGTCTGGAAACACCATATATTTT
CDR3: CATSRDPLRSGNTIYF

length: 19
D: TRBD2
V: TRBV9
J: TRBJ2-1
size: .
DNA: TGTGCCAGCAGCGAGACCCTCCCGGGACTAGCGGGCCATATGAATGAGCAGTTCTTC
CDR3: CASSETLPGLAGHMNEQFF

length: 15
D: TRBD2
V: TRBV4-1
J: TRBJ2-3
size: .
DNA: TGCGCCAGCAGCCAATTAGCGGGAGCGTCAGATACGCAGTATTTT
CDR3: CASSQLAGASDTQYF

length: 14
D: .
V: TRBV7-8
J: TRBJ2-1
size: .
DNA: TGTGCCAGCAGCTTAGTTGACTTCCGGAATGAGCAGTTCTTC
CDR3: CASSLVDFRNEQFF

length: 14
D: .
V: TRBV25-1
J: TRBJ2-7
size: .
DNA: TGTGCCAGCAGTGTCGAACAGGGCTCCTACGAGCAGTACTTC
CDR3: CASSVEQGSYEQYF

length: 14
D: .
V: TRBV7-3
J: TRBJ2-1
size: .
DNA: TGTGCCAGCAGCCAAGGACTTTTACGGAATGAGCAGTTCTTC
CDR3: CASSQGLLRNEQFF

length: 11
D: .
V: TRBV20-1
J: TRBJ1-1
size: .
DNA: TGCAGTGCTAGCCCATACACTGAAGCTTTCTTT
CDR3: CSASPYTEAFF

length: 15
D: TRBD1
V: TRBV4-2
J: TRBJ2-7
size: .
DNA: TGTGCCAGCAGCCAGGGGGGACAGGGGGCTCACGAGCAGTACTTC
CDR3: CASSQGGQGAHEQYF

length: 15
D: .
V: TRBV5-4
J: TRBJ1-1
size: few
DNA: TGTGCCAGCAGCATTGCAAAGGCTAGAGGCCCTGAAGCTTTCTTT
CDR3: CASSIAKARGPEAFF

length: 13
D: .
V: TRBV25-1
J: TRBJ2-7
size: .
DNA: TGTGCCAGCAGGGCAGGGCCGAACCACGAGCAGTACTTC
CDR3: CASRAGPNHEQYF

length: 16
D: TRBD1
V: TRBV6-5
J: TRBJ1-1
size: .
DNA: TGTGCCAGCAGTTCCGGGACAGGGGCCGCCGCTATAGAAGCTTTCTTT
CDR3: CASSSGTGAAAIEAFF

length: 15
D: TRBD2
V: TRBV28
J: TRBJ2-3
size: .
DNA: TGTGCCAGCAGGGGTAGCGGGAGGGACTCTGATACGCAGTATTTT
CDR3: CASRGSGRDSDTQYF

length: 16
D: TRBD2
V: TRBV24-1
J: TRBJ2-3
size: .
DNA: TGTGCCACCAGTGATGCCGGGACTAGCGGGAGAGATACGCAGTATTTT
CDR3: CATSDAGTSGRDTQYF

length: 16
D: TRBD2
V: TRBV24-1
J: TRBJ2-7
size: .
DNA: TGTGCCACCAGTGCCCTGAGCGGGAAAGGCTCCTACGAGCAGTACTTC
CDR3: CATSALSGKGSYEQYF

length: 13
D: TRBD2
V: TRBV5-4
J: TRBJ2-7
size: .
DNA: TGTGCCAGCGGTCTGGGGGGGGACCACGAGCAGTACTTC
CDR3: CASGLGGDHEQYF

length: 14
D: .
V: TRBV7-2
J: TRBJ1-5
size: .
DNA: TGTGCCAGCAGCTTAGGGGGACATCCTCAGCCCCAGCATTTT
CDR3: CASSLGGHPQPQHF

length: 15
D: .
V: TRBV5-1
J: TRBJ2-2
size: few
DNA: TGCGCCAGCAGCTTGGACAGGCCCCGCGGCGGGGAGCTGTTTTTT
CDR3: CASSLDRPRGGELFF

length: 15
D: .
V: TRBV10-3
J: TRBJ1-6
size: .
DNA: TGTGCCATCAGCAACGACCAGGGTGTATGGTCACCCCTCCACTTT
CDR3: CAISNDQGVWSPLHF

length: 17
D: TRBD1
V: TRBV5-4
J: TRBJ1-1
size: .
DNA: TGTGCCAGCAGCTCGGGACAGGACAGGCGACAAAACACTGAAGCTTTCTTT
CDR3: CASSSGQDRRQNTEAFF

length: 22
D: TRBD2
V: TRBV5-1
J: TRBJ2-2
size: .
DNA: TGCGCCAGCAGCTTCAGTACCCCGGGACTAGCGAGAAACAATTTAAGGACCGGGGAGCTGTTTTTT
CDR3: CASSFSTPGLARNNLRTGELFF

length: 13
D: .
V: TRBV7-3
J: TRBJ1-4
size: .
DNA: TGTGCCAGCAGCTGGACGGCGGGGGAAAAACTGTTTTTT
CDR3: CASSWTAGEKLFF

length: 14
D: .
V: TRBV28
J: TRBJ2-7
size: .
DNA: TGTGCCAGCAGTTTCACCCGGGAGCTAAGAGTGCAGTACTTC
CDR3: CASSFTRELRVQYF

length: 17
D: TRBD1
V: TRBV18
J: TRBJ2-7
size: once
DNA: TGTGCCAGCTCACTCAGTCTCGGGACGACAGGGGTCTACGAGCAGTACTTC
CDR3: CASSLSLGTTGVYEQYF

length: 15
D: .
V: TRBV2
J: TRBJ1-1
size: .
DNA: TGTGCCAGCAGTGAATGGGCAGAAAGGGGCACTGAAGCTTTCTTT
CDR3: CASSEWAERGTEAFF

length: 15
D: TRBD2
V: TRBV4-2
J: TRBJ2-2
size: .
DNA: TGTGCCAGCAGCCAATCAGCGGGAGTCACCGGGGAGCTGTTTTTT
CDR3: CASSQSAGVTGELFF

length: 20
D: TRBD2
V: TRBV9
J: TRBJ2-3
size: .
DNA: TGTGCCAGCAGCAAGGTCGGGACTAGCGGGAGGGCCGGAGGCACAGATACGCAGTATTTT
CDR3: CASSKVGTSGRAGGTDTQYF

length: 13
D: .
V: TRBV14
J: TRBJ2-2
size: .
DNA: TGTGCCAGCAGCCCCAGGGCCGCCGGGGAGCTGTTTTTT
CDR3: CASSPRAAGELFF

length: 16
D: TRBD2
V: TRBV9
J: TRBJ2-3
size: .
DNA: TGTGCCAGCAGCGTAGAACTAGCGGGATGGGGAGATACGCAGTATTTT
CDR3: CASSVELAGWGDTQYF

length: 20
D: TRBD2
V: TRBV19
J: TRBJ2-2
size: .
DNA: TGTGCCAGTAGTGCGACAGGAGCCTGGACTAGCGGGAAGGACACCGGGGAGCTGTTTTTT
CDR3: CASSATGAWTSGKDTGELFF

length: 15
D: TRBD2
V: TRBV6-1
J: TRBJ2-2
size: once
DNA: TGTGCCAGCAGTGATACTAGCGGGAGACCCGGGGAGCTGTTTTTT
CDR3: CASSDTSGRPGELFF